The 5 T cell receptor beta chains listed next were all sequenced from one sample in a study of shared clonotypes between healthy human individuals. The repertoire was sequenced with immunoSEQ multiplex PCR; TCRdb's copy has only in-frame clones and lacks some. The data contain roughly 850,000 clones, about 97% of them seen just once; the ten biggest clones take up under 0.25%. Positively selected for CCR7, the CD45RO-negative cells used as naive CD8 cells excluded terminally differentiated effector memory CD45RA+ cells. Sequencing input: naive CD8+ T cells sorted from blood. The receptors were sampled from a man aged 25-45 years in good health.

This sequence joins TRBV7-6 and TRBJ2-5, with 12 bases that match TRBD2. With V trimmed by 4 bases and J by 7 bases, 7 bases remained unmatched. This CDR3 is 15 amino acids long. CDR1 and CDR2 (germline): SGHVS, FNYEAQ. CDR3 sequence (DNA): TGTGCCAGCAGCTCCACCGGGGGACTAGCGGGGACCCAGTACTTC. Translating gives CASSSTGGLAGTQYF. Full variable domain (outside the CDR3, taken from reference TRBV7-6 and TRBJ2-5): GAGVSQSPRYKVTKRGQDVALRCDPISGHVSLYWYRQALGQGPEFLTYFNYEAQQDKSGLPNDRFSAERPEGSISTLTIQRTEQRDSAMYRCASSSTGGLAGTQYFGPGTRLLVL.

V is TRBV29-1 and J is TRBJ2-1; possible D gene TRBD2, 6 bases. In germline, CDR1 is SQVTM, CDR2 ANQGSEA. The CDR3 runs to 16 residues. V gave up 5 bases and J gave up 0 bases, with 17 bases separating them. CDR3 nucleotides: TGCAGCGTTCAACTGGGGGACGGGAGCTCCTACAATGAGCAGTTCTTC. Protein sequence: CSVQLGDGSSYNEQFF.

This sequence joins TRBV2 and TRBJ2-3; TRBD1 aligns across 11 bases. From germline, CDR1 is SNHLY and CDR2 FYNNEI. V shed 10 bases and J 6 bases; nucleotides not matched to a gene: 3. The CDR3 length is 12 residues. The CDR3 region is CAIGQGADTQYF. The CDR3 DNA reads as TGTGCCATCGGACAGGGGGCCGATACGCAGTATTTT.

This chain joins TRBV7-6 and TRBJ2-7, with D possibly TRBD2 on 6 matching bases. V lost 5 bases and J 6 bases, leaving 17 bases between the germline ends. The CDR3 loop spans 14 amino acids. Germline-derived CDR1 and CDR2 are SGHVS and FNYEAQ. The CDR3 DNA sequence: TGTGCCAGCAGCGTCGACCTTTCTAGCGTCGAGCAGTACTTC. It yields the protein CASSVDLSSVEQYF.

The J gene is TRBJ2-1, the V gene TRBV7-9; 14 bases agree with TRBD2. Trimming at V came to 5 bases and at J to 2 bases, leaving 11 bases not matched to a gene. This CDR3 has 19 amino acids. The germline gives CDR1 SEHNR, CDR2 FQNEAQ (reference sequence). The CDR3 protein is CASSRGRGTSGSAYNEQFF. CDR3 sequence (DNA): TGTGCCAGCAGCCGGGGACGGGGGACTAGCGGGAGCGCCTACAATGAGCAGTTCTTC.